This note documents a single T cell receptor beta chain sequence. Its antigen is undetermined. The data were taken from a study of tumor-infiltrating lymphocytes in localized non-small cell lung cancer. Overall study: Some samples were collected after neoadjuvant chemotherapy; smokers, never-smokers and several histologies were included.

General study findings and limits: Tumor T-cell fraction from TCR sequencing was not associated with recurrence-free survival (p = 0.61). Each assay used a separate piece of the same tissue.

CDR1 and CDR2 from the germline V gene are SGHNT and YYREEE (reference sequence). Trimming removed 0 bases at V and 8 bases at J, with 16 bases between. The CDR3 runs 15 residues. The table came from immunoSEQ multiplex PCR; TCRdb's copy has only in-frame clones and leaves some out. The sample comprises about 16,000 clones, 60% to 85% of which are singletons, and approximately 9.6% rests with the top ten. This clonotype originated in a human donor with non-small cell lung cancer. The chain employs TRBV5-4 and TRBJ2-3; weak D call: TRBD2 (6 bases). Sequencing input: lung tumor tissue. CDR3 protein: CASSLGVRTEGTQYF. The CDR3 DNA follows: TGTGCCAGCAGCTTGGGGGTACGAACGGAGGGTACGCAGTATTTT.